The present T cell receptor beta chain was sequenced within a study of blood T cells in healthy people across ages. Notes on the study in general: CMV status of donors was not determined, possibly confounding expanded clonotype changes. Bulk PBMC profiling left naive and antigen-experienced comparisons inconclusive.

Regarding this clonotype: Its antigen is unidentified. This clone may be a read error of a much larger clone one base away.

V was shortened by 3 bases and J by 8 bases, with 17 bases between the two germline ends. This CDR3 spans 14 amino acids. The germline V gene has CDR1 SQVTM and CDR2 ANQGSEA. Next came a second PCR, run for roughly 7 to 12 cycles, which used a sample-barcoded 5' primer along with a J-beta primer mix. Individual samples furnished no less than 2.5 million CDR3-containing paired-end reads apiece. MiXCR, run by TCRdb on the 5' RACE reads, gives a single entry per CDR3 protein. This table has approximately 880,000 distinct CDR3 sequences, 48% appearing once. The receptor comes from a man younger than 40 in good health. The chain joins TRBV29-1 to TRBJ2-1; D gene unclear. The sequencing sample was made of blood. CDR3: CSVDSTCTVDEQFF. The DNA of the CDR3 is TGCAGCGTTGATTCGACGTGTACCGTCGATGAGCAGTTCTTC.